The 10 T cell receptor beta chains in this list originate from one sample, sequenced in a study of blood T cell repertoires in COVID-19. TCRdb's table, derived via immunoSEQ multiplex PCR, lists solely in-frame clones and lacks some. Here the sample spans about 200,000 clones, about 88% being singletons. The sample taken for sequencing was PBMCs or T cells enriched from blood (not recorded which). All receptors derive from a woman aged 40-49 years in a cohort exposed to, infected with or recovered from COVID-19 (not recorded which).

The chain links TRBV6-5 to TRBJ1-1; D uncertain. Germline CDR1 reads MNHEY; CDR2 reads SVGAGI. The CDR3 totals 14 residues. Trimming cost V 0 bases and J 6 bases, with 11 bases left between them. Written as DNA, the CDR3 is TGTGCCAGCAGTTACTCGCTGTCTAGCCCTGAAGCTTTCTTT. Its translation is CASSYSLSSPEAFF.

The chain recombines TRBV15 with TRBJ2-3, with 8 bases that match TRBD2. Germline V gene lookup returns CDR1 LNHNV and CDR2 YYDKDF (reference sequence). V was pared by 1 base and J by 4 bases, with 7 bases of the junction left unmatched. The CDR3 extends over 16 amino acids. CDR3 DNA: TGTGCCACCAGCAGAGGGGGAAGCGGGAGAGCAGATACGCAGTATTTT. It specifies CATSRGGSGRADTQYF. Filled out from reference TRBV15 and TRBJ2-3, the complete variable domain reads DAMVIQNPRYQVTQFGKPVTLSCSQTLNHNVMYWYQQKSSQAPKLLFHYYDKDFNNEADTPDNFQSRRPNTSFCFLDIRSPGLGDTAMYLCATSRGGSGRADTQYFGPGTRLTVL.

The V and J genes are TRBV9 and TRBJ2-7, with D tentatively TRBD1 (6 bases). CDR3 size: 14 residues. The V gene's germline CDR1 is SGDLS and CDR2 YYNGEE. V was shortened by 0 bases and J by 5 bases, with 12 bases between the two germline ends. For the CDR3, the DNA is TGTGCCAGCAGCGTAGGGGGCCCAGGGGACGAGCAGTACTTC. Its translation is CASSVGGPGDEQYF.

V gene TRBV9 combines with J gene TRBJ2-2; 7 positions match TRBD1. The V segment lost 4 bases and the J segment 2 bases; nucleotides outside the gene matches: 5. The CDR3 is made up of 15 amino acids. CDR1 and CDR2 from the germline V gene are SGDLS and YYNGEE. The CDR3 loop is CASSRGRGNTGELFF. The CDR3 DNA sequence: TGTGCCAGCAGCAGGGGGCGCGGCAACACCGGGGAGCTGTTTTTT.

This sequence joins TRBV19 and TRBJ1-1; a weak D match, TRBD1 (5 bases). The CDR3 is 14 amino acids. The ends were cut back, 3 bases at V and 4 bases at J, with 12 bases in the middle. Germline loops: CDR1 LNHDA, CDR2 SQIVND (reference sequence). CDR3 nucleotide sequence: TGTGCCAGTAGTATCGATTTGGGGGGCACTGAAGCTTTCTTT. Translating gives CASSIDLGGTEAFF. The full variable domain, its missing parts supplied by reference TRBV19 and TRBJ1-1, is DGGITQSPKYLFRKEGQNVTLSCEQNLNHDAMYWYRQDPGQGLRLIYYSQIVNDFQKGDIAEGYSVSREKKESFPLTVTSAQKNPTAFYLCASSIDLGGTEAFFGQGTRLTVV.

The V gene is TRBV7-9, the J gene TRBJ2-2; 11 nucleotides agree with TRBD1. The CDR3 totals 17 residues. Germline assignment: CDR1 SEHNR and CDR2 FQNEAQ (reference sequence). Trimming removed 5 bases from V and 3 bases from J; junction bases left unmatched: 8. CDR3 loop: CASSQDRGRRYTGELFF. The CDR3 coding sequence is TGTGCCAGCAGCCAGGACAGGGGGCGCAGGTACACCGGGGAGCTGTTTTTT.

In DNA, the CDR3 is TGTGCCAGCGCACAGGGTTTCGAAGAGACCCAGTACTTC. Translated, it gives CASAQGFEETQYF. The chain is built from TRBV5-6 and TRBJ2-5, with D possibly TRBD1 on 6 matching bases. The CDR3 has 13 residues. Trimming cost V 7 bases and J 3 bases, with 13 bases left between them. CDR1 and CDR2 (germline): SGHDT, YYEEEE. Full variable domain (outside the CDR3, taken from reference TRBV5-6 and TRBJ2-5): DAGVTQSPTHLIKTRGQQVTLRCSPKSGHDTVSWYQQALGQGPQFIFQYYEEEERQRGNFPDRFSGHQFPNYSSELNVNALLLGDSALYLCASAQGFEETQYFGPGTRLLVL.

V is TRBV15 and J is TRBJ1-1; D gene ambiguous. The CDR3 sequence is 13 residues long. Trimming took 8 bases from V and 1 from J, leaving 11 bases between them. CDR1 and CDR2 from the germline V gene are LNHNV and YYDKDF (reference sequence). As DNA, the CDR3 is TGTGCCACCTCCCATCGACAGAACACTGAAGCTTTCTTT. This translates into CATSHRQNTEAFF.

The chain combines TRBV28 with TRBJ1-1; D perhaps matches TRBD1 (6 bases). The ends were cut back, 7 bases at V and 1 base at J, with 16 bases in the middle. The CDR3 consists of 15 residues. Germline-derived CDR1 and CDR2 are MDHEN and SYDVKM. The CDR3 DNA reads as TGTGCCAGCATGTTAAGGGGGTTTTCGAACACTGAAGCTTTCTTT. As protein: CASMLRGFSNTEAFF.

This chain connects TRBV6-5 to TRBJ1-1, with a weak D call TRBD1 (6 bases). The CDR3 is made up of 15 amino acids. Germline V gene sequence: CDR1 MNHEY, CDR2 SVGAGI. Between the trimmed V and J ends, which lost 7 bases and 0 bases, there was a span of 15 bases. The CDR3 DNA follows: TGTGCCAGCAACCTGGACAGAAACTTGAACACTGAAGCTTTCTTT. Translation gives CASNLDRNLNTEAFF.